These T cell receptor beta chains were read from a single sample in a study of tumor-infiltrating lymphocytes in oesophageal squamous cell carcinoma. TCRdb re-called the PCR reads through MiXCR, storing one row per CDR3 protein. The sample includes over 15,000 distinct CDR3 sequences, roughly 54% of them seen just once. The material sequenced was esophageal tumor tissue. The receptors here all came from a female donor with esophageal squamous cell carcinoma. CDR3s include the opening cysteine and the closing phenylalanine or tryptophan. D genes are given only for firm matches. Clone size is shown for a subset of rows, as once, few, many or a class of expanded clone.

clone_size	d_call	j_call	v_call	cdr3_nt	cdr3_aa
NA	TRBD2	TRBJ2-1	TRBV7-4	TGTGCCAGCAGTAATAGCGGGAGGAGCTACGAGCAGTTCTTC	CASSNSGRSYEQFF
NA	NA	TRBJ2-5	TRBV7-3	TGTGCCAGCAGCGAAGGGCCTGAAGAGACCCAGTACTTC	CASSEGPEETQYF
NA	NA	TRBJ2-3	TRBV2	TGTGCCAGCAGACTAGTCTTCGATACGCAGTATTTT	CASRLVFDTQYF
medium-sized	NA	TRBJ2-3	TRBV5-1	TGCGCCAGCAGCTTTTCTGCGACAGCTGATACGCAGTATTTT	CASSFSATADTQYF
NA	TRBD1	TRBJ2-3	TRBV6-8	TGTGCCAGCAGTAGGGACAGCTGGGGCACAGATACGCAGTATTTT	CASSRDSWGTDTQYF
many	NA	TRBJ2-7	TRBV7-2	TGTGCCAGCAGCTTAGTTAGGTACGAGCAGTACTTC	CASSLVRYEQYF
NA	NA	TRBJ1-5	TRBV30	TGTGCCTGGAGCCGGGAGATTAGCAATCAGCCCCAGCATTTT	CAWSREISNQPQHF
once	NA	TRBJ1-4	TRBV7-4	TGTGCCAGCAGCTTCACTGAAAAACTGTTTTTT	CASSFTEKLFF
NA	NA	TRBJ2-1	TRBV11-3	TGTGCCAGCAGCCCATCAGCCGTGGTAAATGAGCAGTTCTTC	CASSPSAVVNEQFF
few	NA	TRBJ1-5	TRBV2	TGTGCCAGCAAGCTAGGCAACAGCAATCAGCCCCAGCATTTT	CASKLGNSNQPQHF
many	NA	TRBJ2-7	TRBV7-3	TGTGCCAGCCCACACCTGACCTACGAGCAGTACTTC	CASPHLTYEQYF
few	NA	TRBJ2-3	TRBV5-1	TGCGCCAGCAGCTTTAAGGGTTCTAGCACAGATACGCAGTATTTT	CASSFKGSSTDTQYF
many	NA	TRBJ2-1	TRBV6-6	TGTGCCAGCAGTTACAGGGTCGACAATGAGCAGTTCTTC	CASSYRVDNEQFF
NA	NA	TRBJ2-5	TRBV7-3	TGTGCCAGCAGCTTAGGAGCCCGGGACTTTAAGTTCTTC	CASSLGARDFKFF
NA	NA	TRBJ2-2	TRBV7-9	TGTGCTAGCAGCTCACAGGGCCACGGGACCGGGGAGCTGTTTTTT	CASSSQGHGTGELFF
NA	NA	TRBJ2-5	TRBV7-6	TGTGCTAGCAGCTTCGGGGGGCTAGGGGAGACCCAGTACTTC	CASSFGGLGETQYF
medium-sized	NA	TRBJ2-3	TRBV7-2	TGTGCCAGCAGCTTCGGACTTGCCGGCACAGATACGCAGTATTTT	CASSFGLAGTDTQYF
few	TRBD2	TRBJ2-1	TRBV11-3	TGTGCCAGCAGCTTAAGAGCTAGCGGGATTTTCAATGAGCAGTTCTTC	CASSLRASGIFNEQFF
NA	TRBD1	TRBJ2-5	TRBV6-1	TGTGCCAGCAGAATAAAAACAGGGGGCCAAGAGACCCAGTACTTC	CASRIKTGGQETQYF